The count of the clone carrying this TCR beta chain is one. Using immunoSEQ multiplex PCR, the repertoire was profiled, and TCRdb retains in-frame clones only, with some absent. Of 95,000 to 150,000 clones in the sample, roughly three quarters were seen once. V was pared by 5 bases and J by 1 base, with 13 bases between. Germline assignment: CDR1 SGHNT and CDR2 YYREEE (reference sequence). The CDR3 has 15 amino acids. These data originate in a study of blood T cell repertoires in COVID-19. The chain couples TRBV5-4 to TRBJ1-5, with D maybe TRBD1 (5 bases). The sample taken for sequencing was peripheral blood. The sequence derives from a man aged 35 to 55 with active or convalescent COVID-19. CDR3: CASREGPKSNQPQHF. CDR3 nucleotides: TGTGCCAGCAGGGAGGGACCCAAGAGCAATCAGCCCCAGCATTTT.